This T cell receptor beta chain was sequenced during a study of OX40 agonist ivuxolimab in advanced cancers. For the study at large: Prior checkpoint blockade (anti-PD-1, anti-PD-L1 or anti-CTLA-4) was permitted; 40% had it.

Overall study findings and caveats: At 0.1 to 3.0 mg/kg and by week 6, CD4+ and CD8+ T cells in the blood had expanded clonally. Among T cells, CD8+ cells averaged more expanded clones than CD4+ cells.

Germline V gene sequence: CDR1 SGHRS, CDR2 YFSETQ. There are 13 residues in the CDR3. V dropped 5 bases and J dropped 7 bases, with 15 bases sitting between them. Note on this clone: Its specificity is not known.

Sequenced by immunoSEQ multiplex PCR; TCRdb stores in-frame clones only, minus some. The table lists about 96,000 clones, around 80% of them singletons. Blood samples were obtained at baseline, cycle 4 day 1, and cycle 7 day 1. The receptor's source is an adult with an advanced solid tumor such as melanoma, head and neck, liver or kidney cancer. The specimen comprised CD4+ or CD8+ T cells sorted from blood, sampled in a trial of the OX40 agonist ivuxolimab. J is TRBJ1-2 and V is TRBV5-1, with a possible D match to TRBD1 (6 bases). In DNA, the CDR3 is TGCGCCAGCAGTCCCTCAGGGGTATCTGGCTACACCTTC. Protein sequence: CASSPSGVSGYTF.